The present T cell receptor (beta chain) was sequenced within a study of radiotherapy plus CTLA-4 blockade in lung cancer. Overall study context: An objective response was seen in around a sixth of patients, and disease control in 30% to 35%. Findings and limits, study-wide: With interferon-beta, early dynamics of blood T cell clones were reported to best predict response.

This clone was found once. Antigen specificity is unknown. Trimming cost V 3 bases and J 4 bases; bases outside gene matches: 12. The CDR3 is 18 amino acids. Germline loops: CDR1 LNHNV, CDR2 YYDKDF (reference sequence). Sequenced by immunoSEQ multiplex PCR; TCRdb stores in-frame clones only, minus some. There are 60,000 to 65,000 clones in the sample; 60% to 80% occur only once, and approximately 4% lies in the top ten. Focal radiation plus CTLA-4 blockade with ipilimumab was given to patients with chemo-refractory metastatic non-small-cell lung cancer. The sequence came from a human donor with non-small cell lung cancer who had a complete response to radiotherapy plus ipilimumab. The chain is built from TRBV15 and TRBJ2-1, with 10 bases aligning to TRBD2. The material was peripheral blood, obtained from a patient treated with radiotherapy plus ipilimumab. CDR3 sequence (DNA): TGTGCCACCAGCAGTTCTAGCGGGGGATGGGTGGTATACAATGAGCAGTTCTTC. This sequence encodes CATSSSSGGWVVYNEQFF.